This T cell receptor (beta chain) was sequenced in a study of shared clonotypes between healthy human individuals. Study summary: Each donor's CD8 memory used one plate, CD8 naive two, each CD4 subset three. General study points: Sharing across several donors was seen in approximately 5.2% of naive CD4 clonotypes. Limitation of the genetic and exposure-history diversity represented came from the few donors.

Regarding this clone: No antigen is known for it.

Assay used: immunoSEQ multiplex PCR; TCRdb lists only in-frame clones, some missing. Of about 2 million clones listed, about 95% are singletons. The naive CD8 fraction comprised CD45RO-negative cells positively selected for CCR7 and excluded terminally differentiated effector memory CD45RA+ cells. Deletions cut 5 bases from V and 4 bases from J, with 15 bases between. The CDR3 extends over 14 amino acids. Germline CDR1 SGHVS, CDR2 FQNEAQ. The chain uses TRBV7-8 and TRBJ2-7; a possible D gene is TRBD2 (6 bases). This clonotype was sampled from a man younger than 35 in good health. The sample comprised naive CD8+ T cells sorted from blood. The DNA of the CDR3 is TGTGCCAGCAGCGGTCGGGGACTTGCGTACGAGCAGTACTTC. This translates into CASSGRGLAYEQYF.